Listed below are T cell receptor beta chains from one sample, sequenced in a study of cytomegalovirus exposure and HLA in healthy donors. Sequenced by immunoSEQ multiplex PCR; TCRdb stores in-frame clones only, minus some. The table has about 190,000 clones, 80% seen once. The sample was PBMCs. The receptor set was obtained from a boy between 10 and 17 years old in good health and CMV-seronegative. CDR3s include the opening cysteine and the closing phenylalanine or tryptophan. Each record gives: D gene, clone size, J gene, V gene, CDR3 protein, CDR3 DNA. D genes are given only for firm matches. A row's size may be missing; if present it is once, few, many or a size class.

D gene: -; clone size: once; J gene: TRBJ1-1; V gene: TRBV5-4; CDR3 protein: CASSLATGGTEAFF; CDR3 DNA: TGTGCCAGCAGCCTCGCGACGGGGGGTACTGAAGCTTTCTTT
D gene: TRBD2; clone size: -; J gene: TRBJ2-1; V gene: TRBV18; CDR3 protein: CASSPRVISGGFSYNEQFF; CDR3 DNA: TGTGCCAGCTCACCTCGGGTGATTAGCGGGGGGTTTTCCTACAATGAGCAGTTCTTC
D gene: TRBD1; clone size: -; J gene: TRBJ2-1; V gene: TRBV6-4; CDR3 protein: CASSDSFLRTGGSEQFF; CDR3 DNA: TGTGCCAGCAGTGACTCTTTTCTTCGGACAGGGGGAAGTGAGCAGTTCTTC
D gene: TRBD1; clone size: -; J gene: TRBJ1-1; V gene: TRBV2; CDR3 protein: CASSGGQTSNTEAFF; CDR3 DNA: TGTGCCAGCAGTGGGGGACAGACCTCGAACACTGAAGCTTTCTTT
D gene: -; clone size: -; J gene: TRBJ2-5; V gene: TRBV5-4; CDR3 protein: CASSGEGETQYF; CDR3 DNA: TGTGCCAGCAGCGGCGAGGGAGAGACCCAGTACTTC
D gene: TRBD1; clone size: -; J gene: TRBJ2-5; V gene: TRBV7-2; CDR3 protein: CASSLAGTVEETQYF; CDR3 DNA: TGTGCCAGCAGCTTAGCCGGGACAGTCGAAGAGACCCAGTACTTC
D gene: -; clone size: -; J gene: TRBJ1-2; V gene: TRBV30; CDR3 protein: CAWSVRKQLPGYTF; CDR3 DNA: TGTGCCTGGAGTGTCCGGAAACAACTACCTGGCTACACCTTC
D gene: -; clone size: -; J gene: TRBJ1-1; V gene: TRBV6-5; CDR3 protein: CASSSTAATEAFF; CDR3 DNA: TGTGCCAGCAGCTCGACAGCTGCGACTGAAGCTTTCTTT
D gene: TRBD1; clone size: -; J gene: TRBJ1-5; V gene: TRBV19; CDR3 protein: CASIGQESNQPQHF; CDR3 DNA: TGTGCCAGTATCGGACAGGAATCCAATCAGCCCCAGCATTTT
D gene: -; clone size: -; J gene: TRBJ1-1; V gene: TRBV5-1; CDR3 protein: CASSVGRGTEAFF; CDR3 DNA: TGCGCCAGCAGCGTCGGACGGGGAACTGAAGCTTTCTTT
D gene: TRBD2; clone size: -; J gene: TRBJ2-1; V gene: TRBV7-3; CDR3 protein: CASSLIGGANEQFF; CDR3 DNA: TGTGCCAGCAGCTTGATCGGGGGGGCAAATGAGCAGTTCTTC
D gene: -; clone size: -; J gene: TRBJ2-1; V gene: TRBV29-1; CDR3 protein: CSVPRESYNEQFF; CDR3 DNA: TGCAGCGTTCCCCGGGAGTCCTACAATGAGCAGTTCTTC
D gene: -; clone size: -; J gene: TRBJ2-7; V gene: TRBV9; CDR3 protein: CARPDRKQWQSYEQYF; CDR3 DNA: TGTGCCAGACCCGATCGAAAACAGTGGCAGAGCTACGAGCAGTACTTC
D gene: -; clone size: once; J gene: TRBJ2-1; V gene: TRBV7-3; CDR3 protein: CASSLTWSSYNEQFF; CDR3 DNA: TGTGCCAGCAGCTTAACGTGGAGCTCCTACAATGAGCAGTTCTTC
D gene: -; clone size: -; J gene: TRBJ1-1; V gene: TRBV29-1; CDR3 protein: CSVDSRDTEAFF; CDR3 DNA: TGCAGCGTTGACAGTCGGGACACTGAAGCTTTCTTT
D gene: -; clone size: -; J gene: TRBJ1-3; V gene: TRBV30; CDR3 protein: CACRDKGLGNTIYF; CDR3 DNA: TGTGCCTGCCGGGACAAGGGACTAGGAAACACCATATATTTT
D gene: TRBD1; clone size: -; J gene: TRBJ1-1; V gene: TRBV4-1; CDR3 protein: CASSLTGDEAFF; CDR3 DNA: TGCGCCAGCAGTCTTACAGGGGACGAAGCTTTCTTT
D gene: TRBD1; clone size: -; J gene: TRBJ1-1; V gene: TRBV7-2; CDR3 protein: CASSSGTGENTEAFF; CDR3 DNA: TGTGCCAGCAGCTCCGGGACAGGGGAGAACACTGAAGCTTTCTTT
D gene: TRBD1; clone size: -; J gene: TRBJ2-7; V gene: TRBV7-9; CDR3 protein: CASSLVRTGGYEQYF; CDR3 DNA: TGTGCCAGCAGCTTGGTTCGGACAGGGGGGTACGAGCAGTACTTC
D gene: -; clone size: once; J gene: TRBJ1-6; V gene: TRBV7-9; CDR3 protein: CASSLAYDRRENSPLHF; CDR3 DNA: TGTGCCAGCAGCTTAGCGTATGACAGGCGGGAGAATTCACCCCTCCACTTT
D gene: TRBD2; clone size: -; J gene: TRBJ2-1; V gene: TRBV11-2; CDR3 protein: CASSRGLAGAAYNEQFF; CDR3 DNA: TGTGCCAGCAGCCGTGGACTAGCGGGGGCCGCCTACAATGAGCAGTTCTTC
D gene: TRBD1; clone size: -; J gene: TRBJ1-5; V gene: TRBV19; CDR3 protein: CASSISGGPNQPQHF; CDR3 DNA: TGTGCCAGTAGTATATCAGGGGGCCCCAATCAGCCCCAGCATTTT
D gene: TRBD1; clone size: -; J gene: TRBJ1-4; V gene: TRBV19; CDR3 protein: CASSRDREAATNEKLFF; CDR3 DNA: TGTGCCAGTAGTAGGGACAGGGAGGCTGCAACTAATGAAAAACTGTTTTTT
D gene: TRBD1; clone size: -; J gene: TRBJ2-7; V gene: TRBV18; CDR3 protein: CASSPGQAFYEQYF; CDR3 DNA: TGTGCCAGCTCACCCGGACAGGCTTTCTACGAGCAGTACTTC
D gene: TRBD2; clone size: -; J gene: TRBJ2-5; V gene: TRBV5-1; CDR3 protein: CASNPNRLAGEETQYF; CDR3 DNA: TGCGCCAGCAACCCGAATCGGCTAGCGGGAGAAGAGACCCAGTACTTC
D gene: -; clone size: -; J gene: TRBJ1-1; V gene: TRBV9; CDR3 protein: CASSVGGGTTEAFF; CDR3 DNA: TGTGCCAGCAGCGTAGGGGGGGGGACCACTGAAGCTTTCTTT
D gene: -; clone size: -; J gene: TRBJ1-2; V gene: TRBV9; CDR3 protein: CASSVDAQNYGYTF; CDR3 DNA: TGTGCCAGCAGCGTAGACGCACAGAACTATGGCTACACCTTC
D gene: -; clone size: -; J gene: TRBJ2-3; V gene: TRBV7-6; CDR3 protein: CASSSRVGGSTDTQYF; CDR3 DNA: TGTGCCAGCAGCTCGAGAGTGGGAGGTAGCACAGATACGCAGTATTTT
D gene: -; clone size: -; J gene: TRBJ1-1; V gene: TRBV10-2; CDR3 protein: CASSQSGTEAFF; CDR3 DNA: TGCGCCAGCAGCCAATCGGGCACTGAAGCTTTCTTT
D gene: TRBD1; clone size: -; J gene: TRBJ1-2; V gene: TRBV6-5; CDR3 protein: CASSRGQPYGYTF; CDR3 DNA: TGTGCCAGCAGTAGGGGACAGCCCTATGGCTACACCTTC
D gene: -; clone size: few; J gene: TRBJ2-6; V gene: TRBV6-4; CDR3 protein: CASSRQSSGANVLTF; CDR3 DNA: TGTGCCAGCTCCCGACAGAGCTCTGGGGCCAACGTCCTGACTTTC
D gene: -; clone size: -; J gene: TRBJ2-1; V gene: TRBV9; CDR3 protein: CASNSREAGYNEQFF; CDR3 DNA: TGTGCCAGCAACTCGAGGGAGGCGGGCTACAATGAGCAGTTCTTC
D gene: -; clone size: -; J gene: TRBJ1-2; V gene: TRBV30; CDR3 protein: CAWSRTGGYTF; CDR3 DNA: TGTGCCTGGAGCCGGACTGGTGGCTACACCTTC
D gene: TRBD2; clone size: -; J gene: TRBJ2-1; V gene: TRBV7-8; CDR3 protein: CASSLGGRTSDYNEQFF; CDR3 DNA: TGTGCCAGCAGCTTAGGGGGCCGGACTAGCGATTACAATGAGCAGTTCTTC
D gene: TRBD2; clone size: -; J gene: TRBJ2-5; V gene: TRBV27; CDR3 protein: CASSWSGGQETQYF; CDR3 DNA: TGTGCCAGCAGTTGGTCCGGGGGGCAAGAGACCCAGTACTTC
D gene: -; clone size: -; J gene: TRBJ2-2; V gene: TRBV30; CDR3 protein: CAWSVLGGNAGELFF; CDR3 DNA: TGTGCCTGGAGTGTACTTGGGGGGAACGCCGGGGAGCTGTTTTTT
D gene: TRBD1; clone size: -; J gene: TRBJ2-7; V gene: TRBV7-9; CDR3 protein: CSSSLGNRGLTYEQYF; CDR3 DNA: TGTTCCAGCAGTCTAGGTAACAGGGGGCTTACCTACGAGCAGTACTTC
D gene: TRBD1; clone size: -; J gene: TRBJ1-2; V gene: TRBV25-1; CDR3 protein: CATSQGGQGHGYTF; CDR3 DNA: TGTGCCACCTCCCAAGGGGGACAGGGGCATGGCTACACCTTC
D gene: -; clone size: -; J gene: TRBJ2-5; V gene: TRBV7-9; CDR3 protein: CASSLFPRIQETQYF; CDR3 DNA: TGTGCCAGCAGCTTGTTTCCGCGGATCCAAGAGACCCAGTACTTC
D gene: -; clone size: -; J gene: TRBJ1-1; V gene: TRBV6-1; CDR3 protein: CASTVSTANTEAFF; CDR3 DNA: TGTGCCAGCACCGTCTCGACAGCGAACACTGAAGCTTTCTTT